The sample holds many counts of the clone carrying this T cell receptor beta chain. These data are taken from a study of molecular identifiers for immune sequencing clone quantification. TCRdb reanalysed the PCR reads using MiXCR and keeps one entry per CDR3 protein. The sample comprises about 640,000 distinct CDR3 sequences, approximately 20% of which are singletons, and approximately 0.9% rests with the top ten. Germline V gene lookup returns CDR1 GTSNPN and CDR2 SVGIG (reference sequence). The CDR3 is 14 residues long. The V and J ends lost 5 bases and 7 bases respectively, with 20 bases between them.

The chain is built from TRBV30 and TRBJ1-1; tentative D call: TRBD1 (6 bases). This receptor was obtained from a human donor in good health. Some libraries in this study had Jurkat cell RNA spiked in. The sequencing sample was made of naive CD8+ T cells from blood, with Jurkat cell RNA spiked in. The subset here: FACS-sorted CD8+CD4-CCR7+CD45RA+ naive T cells. DNA for the CDR3: TGTGCCTGGCGTCGGGCGACAGGTTATATTGAAGCTTTCTTT. Encoded protein: CAWRRATGYIEAFF.